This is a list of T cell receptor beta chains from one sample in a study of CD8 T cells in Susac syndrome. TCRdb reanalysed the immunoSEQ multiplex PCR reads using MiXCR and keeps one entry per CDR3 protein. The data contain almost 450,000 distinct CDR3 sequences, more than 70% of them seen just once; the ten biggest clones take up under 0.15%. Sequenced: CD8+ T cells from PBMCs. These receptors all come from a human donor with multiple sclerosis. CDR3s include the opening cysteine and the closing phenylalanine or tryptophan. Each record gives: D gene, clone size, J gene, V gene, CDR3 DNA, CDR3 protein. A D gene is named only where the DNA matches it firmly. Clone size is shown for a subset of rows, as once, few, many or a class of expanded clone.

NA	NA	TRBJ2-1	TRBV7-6	TGTGCCAGCAGCCCGAGACAGGATGAGCAGTTCTTC	CASSPRQDEQFF
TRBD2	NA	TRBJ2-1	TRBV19	TGTGCCAGTAAAGCTAGCGGGATACGGAGTTACAATGAGCAGTTCTTC	CASKASGIRSYNEQFF
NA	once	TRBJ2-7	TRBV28	TGTGCCAGCAGTCCGAGTGCTACATCCTACGAGCAGTACTTC	CASSPSATSYEQYF
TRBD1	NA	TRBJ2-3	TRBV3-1	TGTGCCAGCAGCCAAGTTCGGACAGGGTCGCAGTATTTT	CASSQVRTGSQYF
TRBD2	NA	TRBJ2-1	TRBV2	TGTGCCAGCAGTCTCTTCCGGGAGGTCCTTGAGGATGAGCAGTTCTTC	CASSLFREVLEDEQFF
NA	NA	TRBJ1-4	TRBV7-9	TGTGCCAGCAGCCCGAGAGGGAACTGGGAAAAACTGTTTTTT	CASSPRGNWEKLFF
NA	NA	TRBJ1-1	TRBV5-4	TGTGCCAGCAGCCGACCGAACACTGAAGCTTTCTTT	CASSRPNTEAFF
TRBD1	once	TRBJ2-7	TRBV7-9	TGTGCCAGCAGCTTACAGGACAGGGCCTACGAGCAGTACTTC	CASSLQDRAYEQYF
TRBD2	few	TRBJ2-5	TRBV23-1	TGCGCCAGCAGTCAACGGACTAGCGGGGCCCACCAAGAGACCCAGTACTTC	CASSQRTSGAHQETQYF
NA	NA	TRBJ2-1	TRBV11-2	TGTGCCAGCAGCCCACCTCTTGAACTAGCCATCGAGCAGTTCTTC	CASSPPLELAIEQFF
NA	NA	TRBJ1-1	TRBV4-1	TGCGCCAGCAGCCGGTTAGCAGAACCGATGACTGAAGCTTTCTTT	CASSRLAEPMTEAFF
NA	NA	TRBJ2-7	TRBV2	TGTGCCAGCAGCGGGAGCGTTCGGGAAAAATACGAGCAGTACTTC	CASSGSVREKYEQYF
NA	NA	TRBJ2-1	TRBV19	TGTGCCAGTAGTCCCCGGGATAGCAATGAGCAGTTCTTC	CASSPRDSNEQFF
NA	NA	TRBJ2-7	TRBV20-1	TGCAGTGCTAGACGGGTGAACTCCTACGAGCAGTACTTC	CSARRVNSYEQYF
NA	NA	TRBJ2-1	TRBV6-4	TGTGCCAGCAGGAACTACAATGAGCAGTTCTTC	CASRNYNEQFF
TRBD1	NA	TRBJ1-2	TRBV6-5	TGTGCCAGCAGTTACTCGGAGGCCGGGACAGGGGTCGGCTACACCTTC	CASSYSEAGTGVGYTF
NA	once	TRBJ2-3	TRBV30	TGTGCCTGGAGTATTACAGGTGGCGGCACAGGTACGCAGTATTTT	CAWSITGGGTGTQYF
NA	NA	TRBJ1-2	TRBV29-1	TGCAGCGTTCCGGGGCGCGATGGTTCTTACACCTTC	CSVPGRDGSYTF
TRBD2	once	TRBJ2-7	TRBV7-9	TGTGCCAGCAGCCCCCCAGCGGGAGCCCCCTACGAGCAGTACTTC	CASSPPAGAPYEQYF
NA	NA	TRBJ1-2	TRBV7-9	TGTGCCAGCAGCACCCTCAGGGACCTCGCGGAGGGCTACACCTTC	CASSTLRDLAEGYTF
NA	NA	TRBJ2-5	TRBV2	TGTGCCAGCAGTGAGGACAGTGAACAAGAGACCCAGTACTTC	CASSEDSEQETQYF
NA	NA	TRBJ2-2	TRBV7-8	TGTGCCAGCAGCTCCCCGGTAGTAGCTGACCTTGTTTACACCGGGGAGCTGTTTTTT	CASSSPVVADLVYTGELFF
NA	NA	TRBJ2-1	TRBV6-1	TGTGCCAGCAGTGAAGATGGGACGGACTACAATGAGCAGTTCTTC	CASSEDGTDYNEQFF
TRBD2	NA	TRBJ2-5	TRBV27	TGTGCCAGCAGTTGGACTAGCGGGAGAGAGACCCAGTACTTC	CASSWTSGRETQYF
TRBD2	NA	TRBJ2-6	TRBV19	TGTGCCAGTAGTATAAACGGGGGGGCGCAAACTGGGGCCAACGTCCTGACTTTC	CASSINGGAQTGANVLTF
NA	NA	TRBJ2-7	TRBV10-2	TGCGCCAGCAGTGAGTCCGGCGGTATCGGCTCCTACGAGCAGTACTTC	CASSESGGIGSYEQYF
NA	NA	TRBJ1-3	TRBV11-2	TGTGCCAGCAGCTTAGATCAGTGGGGAAACACCATATATTTT	CASSLDQWGNTIYF
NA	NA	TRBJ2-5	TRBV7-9	TGTGCCAGCAGCCCCCCTTCGAGGGAGACCCAGTACTTC	CASSPPSRETQYF
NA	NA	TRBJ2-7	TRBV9	TGTGCCAGCAGCCAAGGGAGAGGCCTGGGTTACGAGCAGTACTTC	CASSQGRGLGYEQYF
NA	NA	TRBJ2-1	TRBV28	TGTGCCAGCAGAGTCCCCGGGGGATACAATGAGCAGTTCTTC	CASRVPGGYNEQFF
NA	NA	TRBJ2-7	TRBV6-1	TGTGCCACCGTCCTCGGCCGCAACTACTACGAGCAGTACTTC	CATVLGRNYYEQYF
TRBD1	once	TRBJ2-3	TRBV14	TGTGCCAGCAGCCTCGCGGACAGGGCAAGCACAGATACGCAGTATTTT	CASSLADRASTDTQYF